These T cell receptor beta chains were read from a single sample in a study of T cells after yellow fever vaccination. TCRdb reprocessed the 5' RACE reads via MiXCR and lists one record per CDR3 protein. The sample lists about 220,000 distinct CDR3 sequences, less than 3.5% occurring once. Sequencing was performed on CD4+ T cells sorted from PBMCs, taken 10 days after the yellow fever booster vaccination. The receptors stem from a man aged 18 to 29 who received the YFV17D yellow fever vaccine. The CDR3 runs from the conserved cysteine through the conserved F or W. D genes are given only for firm matches. Some rows mark clone size as missing; the rest say once, few, many or name a class of expanded clone.

TRBV5-5	TRBD1	few	TRBJ1-5	CASSFRQGENSNQPQHF	TGTGCCAGCAGCTTTAGACAGGGAGAAAATAGCAATCAGCCCCAGCATTTT
TRBV6-5	.	.	TRBJ1-6	CASSFRERPLHF	TGTGCCAGCAGTTTCCGGGAGCGACCCCTCCACTTT
TRBV10-3	TRBD2	many	TRBJ2-3	CAISVAGDSDTQYF	TGTGCCATCAGTGTGGCGGGGGACTCAGATACGCAGTATTTT
TRBV18	TRBD2	few	TRBJ2-7	CASSDRPSSGLSYEQYF	TGTGCCAGCTCAGATCGACCCTCTAGCGGTCTCTCCTACGAGCAGTACTTC
TRBV24-1	.	.	TRBJ2-5	CATSEDPDREEETQYF	TGTGCCACCAGTGAGGACCCCGACAGGGAGGAAGAGACCCAGTACTTC
TRBV5-1	.	many	TRBJ1-6	CASSPSAGNYNSPLHF	TGCGCCAGCAGCCCGTCGGCAGGCAACTATAATTCACCCCTCCACTTT
TRBV14	.	many	TRBJ1-4	CASSRDPREKLFF	TGTGCCAGCAGCCGGGACCCGCGAGAAAAACTGTTTTTT
TRBV7-2	.	many	TRBJ1-1	CASSRQRSNTEAFF	TGTGCCAGCAGCCGACAGAGGTCGAACACTGAAGCTTTCTTT
TRBV20-1	TRBD1	.	TRBJ2-6	CSARAPGGRPGANVLTF	TGCAGTGCTAGAGCTCCAGGGGGTAGGCCTGGGGCCAACGTCCTGACTTTC
TRBV5-4	.	few	TRBJ2-4	CASSLGGGAKNIQYF	TGTGCCAGCAGCTTGGGTGGGGGAGCCAAAAACATTCAGTACTTC
TRBV15	.	many	TRBJ2-5	CATRRGGETQYF	TGTGCCACTAGGAGGGGTGGGGAGACCCAGTACTTC
TRBV5-1	TRBD2	many	TRBJ2-2	CASSLAGVNGELFF	TGCGCCAGCAGCTTAGCGGGGGTCAACGGGGAGCTGTTTTTT
TRBV7-9	.	many	TRBJ1-1	CASSLDSTGAEAFF	TGTGCCAGCAGCTTAGACAGTACGGGGGCTGAAGCTTTCTTT
TRBV10-2	.	many	TRBJ1-2	CASSEWGTDLFYGYTF	TGCGCCAGCAGCGAGTGGGGGACTGACCTCTTCTATGGCTACACCTTC
TRBV29-1	TRBD2	few	TRBJ2-7	CSVALPLAGVGEQYF	TGCAGCGTGGCCTTACCACTAGCGGGGGTCGGCGAGCAGTACTTC
TRBV20-1	.	many	TRBJ2-3	CSASLPPDTQYF	TGCAGTGCTAGCTTACCCCCGGATACGCAGTATTTT
TRBV12-3/TRBV12-4	.	many	TRBJ2-4	CASSLARGENIQYF	TGTGCCAGCAGTCTTGCTAGGGGGGAAAACATTCAGTACTTC
TRBV4-1	.	few	TRBJ1-1	CASSQATGTTEAFF	TGCGCCAGCAGCCAAGCCACAGGGACGACTGAAGCTTTCTTT
TRBV7-9	.	.	TRBJ2-5	CASSLGGGQQQETQYF	TGTGCCAGCAGCTTAGGAGGTGGTCAGCAGCAAGAGACCCAGTACTTC
TRBV30	TRBD1	.	TRBJ2-3	CAWSRDRFTDTQYF	TGTGCCTGGAGTCGGGACAGATTCACAGATACGCAGTATTTT
TRBV7-2	TRBD2	.	TRBJ2-1	CASTISGGANNEQFF	TGTGCCAGCACTATTAGCGGGGGGGCGAACAATGAGCAGTTCTTC
TRBV28	.	many	TRBJ1-1	CASSLGGAGTEAFF	TGTGCCAGCAGTTTGGGGGGCGCGGGCACTGAAGCTTTCTTT
TRBV7-2	TRBD2	many	TRBJ2-3	CASSQLGGTTDTQYF	TGTGCCAGCAGCCAGCTGGGGGGGACCACAGATACGCAGTATTTT
TRBV5-4	TRBD1	few	TRBJ2-4	CASRPGQGGKNIQYF	TGTGCCAGCAGACCTGGACAGGGGGGTAAAAACATTCAGTACTTC
TRBV2	.	few	TRBJ2-7	CASSVVASYEQYF	TGTGCCAGCAGTGTAGTGGCCTCCTACGAGCAGTACTTC
TRBV6-5	.	.	TRBJ1-5	CASSPSGAGELRQPQHF	TGTGCCAGCAGCCCCTCTGGGGCGGGGGAGTTGCGACAGCCCCAGCATTTT
TRBV12-3/TRBV12-4	.	many	TRBJ1-2	CASSPGPNYGYTF	TGTGCCAGCAGTCCGGGACCGAACTATGGCTACACCTTC
TRBV5-1	TRBD1	many	TRBJ2-2	CASSLGTGAGELFF	TGCGCCAGCAGCTTGGGGACAGGGGCCGGGGAGCTGTTTTTT
TRBV21-1	.	few	TRBJ1-6	CASSRDREADSPLHF	TGTGCCAGCAGCAGAGACAGGGAGGCGGATTCACCCCTCCACTTT
TRBV7-2	.	few	TRBJ1-2	CASSSDGYGYTF	TGTGCCAGCAGCTCGGACGGGTATGGCTACACCTTC
TRBV6-5	.	.	TRBJ2-1	CASSYSGGGWDEQFF	TGTGCCAGCAGTTACTCCGGTGGGGGTTGGGATGAGCAGTTCTTC
TRBV5-6	.	.	TRBJ1-6	CASSLYSRPLHF	TGTGCCAGCAGCCTATACAGCAGACCCCTCCACTTT
TRBV4-2	.	.	TRBJ2-3	CASSQDERADTQYF	TGTGCCAGCAGCCAAGACGAGAGGGCAGATACGCAGTATTTT
TRBV5-1	.	many	TRBJ1-5	CASSLTGRNQPQHF	TGCGCCAGCAGCTTGACAGGGAGGAATCAGCCCCAGCATTTT
TRBV20-1	.	.	TRBJ1-2	CSAGEGGSNYGYTF	TGCAGTGCTGGGGAGGGGGGGTCGAACTATGGCTACACCTTC
TRBV7-9	TRBD2	many	TRBJ2-1	CASSLGYGLADNEQFF	TGTGCCAGCAGCTTAGGATACGGACTAGCGGACAATGAGCAGTTCTTC
TRBV11-2	.	many	TRBJ1-6	CASSLINSPLHF	TGTGCCAGCAGCTTAATAAATTCACCCCTCCACTTT
TRBV12-3/TRBV12-4	.	many	TRBJ1-1	CASSNLPGTEAFF	TGTGCCAGCAGTAACCTTCCCGGCACTGAAGCTTTCTTT
TRBV7-2	.	many	TRBJ2-5	CASSFGGNGAETQYF	TGTGCCAGCAGCTTCGGCGGTAACGGAGCGGAGACCCAGTACTTC
TRBV4-2	.	few	TRBJ1-2	CASSQDGGIGYGYTF	TGTGCCAGCAGCCAAGATGGAGGGATCGGATATGGCTACACCTTC
TRBV2	TRBD1	.	TRBJ1-5	CASSWRQGGNQPQHF	TGTGCCAGCAGTTGGCGACAGGGAGGCAATCAGCCCCAGCATTTT
TRBV25-1	.	many	TRBJ2-3	CASSKASTDTQYF	TGTGCCAGCAGCAAGGCTAGCACAGATACGCAGTATTTT
TRBV24-1	.	few	TRBJ2-3	CATPTHTDTQYF	TGTGCCACCCCGACCCACACAGATACGCAGTATTTT
TRBV7-2	.	.	TRBJ1-1	CASSWAGGDTEAFF	TGTGCCAGCAGCTGGGCGGGAGGTGACACTGAAGCTTTCTTT
TRBV20-1	.	.	TRBJ2-5	CSARDPLLVQETQYF	TGCAGTGCTAGAGATCCCTTACTAGTACAAGAGACCCAGTACTTC
TRBV6-6	TRBD1	.	TRBJ1-1	CASSTGTGQFHTEAFF	TGTGCCAGCAGTACTGGAACGGGACAGTTCCACACTGAAGCTTTCTTT
TRBV5-1	.	many	TRBJ1-1	CASSFRQDTEAFF	TGCGCCAGCAGCTTTAGACAGGACACTGAAGCTTTCTTT
TRBV7-3	TRBD1	.	TRBJ2-5	CASSLQTGQGSGRETQYF	TGTGCCAGCAGCTTACAGACGGGACAGGGTAGTGGGAGAGAGACCCAGTACTTC
TRBV29-1	.	.	TRBJ1-1	CSVSGSNTEAFF	TGCAGCGTATCAGGTTCGAACACTGAAGCTTTCTTT
TRBV19	.	few	TRBJ1-5	CASRGENQPQHF	TGTGCCAGTAGGGGGGAGAATCAGCCCCAGCATTTT
TRBV7-2	TRBD1	medium-sized	TRBJ2-6	CASSSEGAGITSGANVLTF	TGTGCCAGCAGCTCAGAGGGGGCAGGGATCACTTCTGGGGCCAACGTCCTGACTTTC
TRBV15	TRBD1	.	TRBJ1-1	CATRGQKAFF	TGTGCCACCCGGGGACAGAAAGCTTTCTTT
TRBV5-4	.	.	TRBJ2-3	CASSLDWRETQYF	TGTGCCAGCAGCTTGGATTGGCGCGAGACGCAGTATTTT
TRBV7-9	.	few	TRBJ2-2	CASSLQQVNTGELFF	TGTGCCAGCAGCTTGCAACAGGTGAACACCGGGGAGCTGTTTTTT
TRBV19	.	many	TRBJ2-5	CASSQGLASETQYF	TGTGCCAGTAGTCAAGGGCTTGCCTCGGAGACCCAGTACTTC
TRBV7-2	.	.	TRBJ1-3	CASSLAEGSSGNTIYF	TGTGCCAGCAGCTTGGCCGAGGGAAGCTCTGGAAACACCATATATTTT
TRBV5-6	TRBD2	many	TRBJ2-3	CASSWGRAGGGAGTDTQYF	TGTGCCAGCAGCTGGGGACGAGCGGGGGGCGGGGCTGGGACAGATACGCAGTATTTT
TRBV20-1	TRBD2	many	TRBJ2-4	CSAKGLAGGQAKNIQYF	TGCAGTGCTAAAGGACTAGCGGGGGGCCAGGCCAAAAACATTCAGTACTTC
TRBV20-1	.	.	TRBJ1-6	CSARTADNSPLHF	TGCAGTGCCAGGACAGCAGATAATTCACCCCTCCACTTT